This TCR beta chain was captured by sequencing in a study of glioma-infiltrating T cells after dendritic cell vaccination. Study summary: Between about 2003 and 2012, patients got autologous tumor lysate-pulsed dendritic cell vaccines.

This clone was seen only once. The CDR3 has 13 amino acids. V shed 1 base and J shed 2 bases, with 7 bases lying between them. Germline CDR1 SGHRS, CDR2 YFSETQ. The method was immunoSEQ multiplex PCR; TCRdb's version includes in-frame clones alone and lacks a portion of them. The sample includes roughly 60,000 clones, roughly 86% seen only once; the top ten take around 10%. Noted time point: after dendritic cell vaccination, including at tumor progression/relapse. The chain uses TRBV5-1 and TRBJ2-7, with D uncertain. This specimen consisted of blood, obtained after dendritic cell vaccination. This clonotype originated in a human donor with glioblastoma. CDR3 loop: CASSLPEAYEQYF. CDR3 sequence (DNA): TGCGCCAGCAGCTTGCCAGAAGCCTACGAGCAGTACTTC.